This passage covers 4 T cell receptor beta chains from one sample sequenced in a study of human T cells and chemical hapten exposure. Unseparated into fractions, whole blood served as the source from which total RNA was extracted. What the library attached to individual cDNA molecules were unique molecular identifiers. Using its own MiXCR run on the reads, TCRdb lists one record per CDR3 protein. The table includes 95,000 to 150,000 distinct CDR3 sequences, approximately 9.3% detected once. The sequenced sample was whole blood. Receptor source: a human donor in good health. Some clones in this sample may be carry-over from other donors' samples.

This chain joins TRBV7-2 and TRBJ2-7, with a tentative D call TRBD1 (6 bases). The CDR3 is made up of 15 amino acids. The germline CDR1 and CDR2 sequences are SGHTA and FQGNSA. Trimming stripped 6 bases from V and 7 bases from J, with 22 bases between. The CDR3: CASRPAPAGEVEQYF. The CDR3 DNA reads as TGTGCCAGCAGGCCGGCCCCGGCAGGGGAAGTGGAGCAGTACTTC.

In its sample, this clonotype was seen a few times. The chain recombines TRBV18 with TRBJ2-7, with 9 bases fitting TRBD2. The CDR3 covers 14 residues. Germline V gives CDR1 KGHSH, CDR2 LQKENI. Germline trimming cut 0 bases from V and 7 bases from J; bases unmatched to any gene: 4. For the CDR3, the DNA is TGTGCCAGCTCACCACCAGGACTAGCGAGGGAGCAGTACTTC. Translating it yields CASSPPGLAREQYF.

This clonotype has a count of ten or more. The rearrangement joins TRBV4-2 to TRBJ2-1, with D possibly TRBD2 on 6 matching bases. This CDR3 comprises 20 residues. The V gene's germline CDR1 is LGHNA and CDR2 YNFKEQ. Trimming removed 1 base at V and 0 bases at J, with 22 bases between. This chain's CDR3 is CASSQADSSGLLSSYNEQFF. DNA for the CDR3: TGTGCCAGCAGCCAAGCCGACTCTTCGGGACTCCTAAGCTCCTACAATGAGCAGTTCTTC.

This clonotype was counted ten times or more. CDR3 amino acids: CASSPADRGRIIYGYTF. The CDR3 bases are TGCGCCAGCAGCCCGGCGGACAGGGGGCGTATAATCTATGGCTACACCTTC. V and J are TRBV5-1 and TRBJ1-2, with 11 bases aligning to TRBD1. Germline V gene data show CDR1 as SGHRS and CDR2 as YFSETQ. V trimming: 4 bases; J trimming: 4 bases; junction bases outside the gene matches: 12. The CDR3 runs to 17 residues.